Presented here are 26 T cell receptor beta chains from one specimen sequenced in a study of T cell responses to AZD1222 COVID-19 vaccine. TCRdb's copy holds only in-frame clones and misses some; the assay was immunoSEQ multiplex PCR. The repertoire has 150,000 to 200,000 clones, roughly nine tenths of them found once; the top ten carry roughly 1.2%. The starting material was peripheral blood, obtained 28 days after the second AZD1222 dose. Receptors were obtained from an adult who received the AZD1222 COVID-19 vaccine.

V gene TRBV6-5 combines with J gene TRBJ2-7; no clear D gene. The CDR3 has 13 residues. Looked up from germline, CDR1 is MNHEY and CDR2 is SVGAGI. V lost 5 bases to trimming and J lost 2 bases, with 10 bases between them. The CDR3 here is CASSPLGAYEQYF. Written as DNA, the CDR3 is TGTGCCAGCAGTCCCCTAGGAGCCTACGAGCAGTACTTC.

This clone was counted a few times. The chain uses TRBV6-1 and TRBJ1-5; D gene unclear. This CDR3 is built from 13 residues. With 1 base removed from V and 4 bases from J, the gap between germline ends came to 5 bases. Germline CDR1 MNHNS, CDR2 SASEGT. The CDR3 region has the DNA TGTGCCAGCAGTGAAGAGGGAAATCAGCCCCAGCATTTT. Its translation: CASSEEGNQPQHF.

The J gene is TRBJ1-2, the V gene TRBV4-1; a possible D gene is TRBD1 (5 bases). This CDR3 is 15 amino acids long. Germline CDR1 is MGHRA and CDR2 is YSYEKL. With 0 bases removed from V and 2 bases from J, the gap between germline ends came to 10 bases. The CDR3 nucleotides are TGCGCCAGCAGCCAAGATGGGGGAGGGAACTATGGCTACACCTTC. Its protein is CASSQDGGGNYGYTF.

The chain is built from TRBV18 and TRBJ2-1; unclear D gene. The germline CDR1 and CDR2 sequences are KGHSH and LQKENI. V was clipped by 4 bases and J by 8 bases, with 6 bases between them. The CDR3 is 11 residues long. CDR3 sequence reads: CASSRVYEQFF. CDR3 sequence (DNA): TGTGCCAGCTCACGGGTGTATGAGCAGTTCTTC. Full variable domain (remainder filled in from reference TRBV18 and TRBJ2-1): NAGVMQNPRHLVRRRGQEARLRCSPMKGHSHVYWYRQLPEEGLKFMVYLQKENIIDESGMPKERFSAEFPKEGPSILRIQQVVRGDSAAYFCASSRVYEQFFGPGTRLTVL.

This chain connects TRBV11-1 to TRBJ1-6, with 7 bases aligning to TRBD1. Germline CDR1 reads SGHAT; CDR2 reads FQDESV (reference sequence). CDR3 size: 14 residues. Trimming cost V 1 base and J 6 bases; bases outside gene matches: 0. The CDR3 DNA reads TGTGCCAGCAGCTTAGGACAGGGTAATTCACCCCTCCACTTT. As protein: CASSLGQGNSPLHF.

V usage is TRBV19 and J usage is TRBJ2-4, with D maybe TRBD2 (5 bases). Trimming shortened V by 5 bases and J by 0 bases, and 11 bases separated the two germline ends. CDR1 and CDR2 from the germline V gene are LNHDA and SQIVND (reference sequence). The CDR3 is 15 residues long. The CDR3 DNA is TGTGCCAGTAGTTCGAGGGCACTAGCCAAAAACATTCAGTACTTC. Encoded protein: CASSSRALAKNIQYF.

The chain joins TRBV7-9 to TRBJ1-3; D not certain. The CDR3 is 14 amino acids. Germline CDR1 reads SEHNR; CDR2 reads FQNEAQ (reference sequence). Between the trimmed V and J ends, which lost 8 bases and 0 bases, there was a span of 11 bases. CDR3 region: CASPLNSSGNTIYF. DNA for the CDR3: TGTGCCAGCCCACTGAACAGCTCTGGAAACACCATATATTTT.

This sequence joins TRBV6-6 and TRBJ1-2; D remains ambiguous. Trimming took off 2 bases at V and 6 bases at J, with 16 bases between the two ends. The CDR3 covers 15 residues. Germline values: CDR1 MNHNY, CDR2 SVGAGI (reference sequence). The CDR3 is CASSYTTGYSDGYTF. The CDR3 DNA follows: TGTGCCAGCAGTTACACCACTGGGTATTCTGATGGCTACACCTTC.

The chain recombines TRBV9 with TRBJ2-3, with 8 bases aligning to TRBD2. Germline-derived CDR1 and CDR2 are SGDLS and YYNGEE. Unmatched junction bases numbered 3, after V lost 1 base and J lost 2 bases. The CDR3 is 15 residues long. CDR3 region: CASSVKLAVTDTQYF. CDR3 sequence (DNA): TGTGCCAGCAGCGTAAAACTAGCGGTCACAGATACGCAGTATTTT.

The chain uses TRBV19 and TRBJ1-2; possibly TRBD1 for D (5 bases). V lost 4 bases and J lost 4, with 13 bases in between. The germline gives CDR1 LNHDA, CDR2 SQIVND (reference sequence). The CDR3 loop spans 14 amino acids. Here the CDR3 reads CASSTILDTYGYTF. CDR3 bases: TGTGCCAGTAGTACAATCCTGGACACCTATGGCTACACCTTC.

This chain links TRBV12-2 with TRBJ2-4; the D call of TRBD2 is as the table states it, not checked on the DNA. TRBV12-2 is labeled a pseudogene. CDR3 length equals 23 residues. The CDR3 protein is CASRLDGTGGRLAGRNAKNIQYF. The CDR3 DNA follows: TGTGCAAGTCGCTTAGACGGGACAGGGGGTAGACTAGCGGGGAGGAATGCCAAAAACATTCAGTACTTC.

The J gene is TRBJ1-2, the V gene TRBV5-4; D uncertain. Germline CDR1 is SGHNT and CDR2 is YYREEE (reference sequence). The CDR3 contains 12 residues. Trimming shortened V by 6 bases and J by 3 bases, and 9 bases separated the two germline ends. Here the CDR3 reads CASIGNDYGYTF. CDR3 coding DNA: TGTGCCAGCATTGGCAATGACTATGGCTACACCTTC.

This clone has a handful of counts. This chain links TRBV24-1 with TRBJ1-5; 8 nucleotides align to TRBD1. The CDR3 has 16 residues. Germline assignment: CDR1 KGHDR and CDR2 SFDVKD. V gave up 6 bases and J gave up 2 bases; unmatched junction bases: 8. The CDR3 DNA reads TGTGCCACCAGTCCTACAGGGGGGGGCGGCAATCAGCCCCAGCATTTT. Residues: CATSPTGGGGNQPQHF.

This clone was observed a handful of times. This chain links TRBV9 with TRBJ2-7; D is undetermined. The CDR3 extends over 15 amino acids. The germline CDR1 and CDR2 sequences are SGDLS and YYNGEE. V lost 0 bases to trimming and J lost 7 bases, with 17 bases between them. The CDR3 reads CASSVGVGHLWEQYF. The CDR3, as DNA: TGTGCCAGCAGCGTAGGTGTAGGGCACTTATGGGAGCAGTACTTC. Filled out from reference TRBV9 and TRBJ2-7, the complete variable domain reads DSGVTQTPKHLITATGQRVTLRCSPRSGDLSVYWYQQSLDQGLQFLIQYYNGEERAKGNILERFSAQQFPDLHSELNLSSLELGDSALYFCASSVGVGHLWEQYFGPGTRLTVT.

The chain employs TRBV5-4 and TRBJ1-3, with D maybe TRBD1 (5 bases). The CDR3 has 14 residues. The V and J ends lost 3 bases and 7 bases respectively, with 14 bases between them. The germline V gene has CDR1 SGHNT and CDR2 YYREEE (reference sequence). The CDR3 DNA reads TGTGCCAGCAGCTACCTCGGGGCCGGGAACACCATATATTTT. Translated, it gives CASSYLGAGNTIYF.

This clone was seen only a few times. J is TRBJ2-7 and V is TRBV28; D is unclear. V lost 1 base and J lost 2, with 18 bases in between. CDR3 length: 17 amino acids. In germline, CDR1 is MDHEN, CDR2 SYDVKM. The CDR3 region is CASSLSVGWQAAYEQYF. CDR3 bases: TGTGCCAGCAGTTTATCGGTGGGGTGGCAGGCCGCCTACGAGCAGTACTTC.

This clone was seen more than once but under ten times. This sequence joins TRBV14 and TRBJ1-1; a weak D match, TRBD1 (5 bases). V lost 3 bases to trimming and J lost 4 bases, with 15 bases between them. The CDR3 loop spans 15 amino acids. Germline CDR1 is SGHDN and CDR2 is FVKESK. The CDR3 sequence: CASSQQAWRGTEAFF. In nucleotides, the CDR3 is TGTGCCAGCAGCCAGCAAGCTTGGAGGGGCACTGAAGCTTTCTTT.

Here the CDR3 reads CATSRDPASARPPGTQYF. CDR3 bases: TGTGCCACCAGCAGAGACCCCGCCAGCGCCAGACCCCCGGGGACCCAGTACTTC. The V call is TRBV15, the J call TRBJ2-5; D remains unclear. CDR3 length: 18 amino acids. The V gene lost 0 bases and the J gene lost 7 bases, with 24 bases spanning the gap. CDR1 is LNHNV, CDR2 YYDKDF, per germline (reference sequence).

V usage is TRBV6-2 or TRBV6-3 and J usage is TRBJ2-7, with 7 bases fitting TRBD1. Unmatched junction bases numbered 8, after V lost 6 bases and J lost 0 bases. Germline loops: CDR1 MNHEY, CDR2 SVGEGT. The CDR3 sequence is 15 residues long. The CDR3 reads CASSPTGTASYEQYF. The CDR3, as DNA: TGTGCCAGCAGCCCCACCGGGACAGCCTCCTACGAGCAGTACTTC.

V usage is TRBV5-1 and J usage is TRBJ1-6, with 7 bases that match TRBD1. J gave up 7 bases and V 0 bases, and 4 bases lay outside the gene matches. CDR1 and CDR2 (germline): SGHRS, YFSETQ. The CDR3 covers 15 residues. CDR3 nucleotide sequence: TGCGCCAGCAGCTTGGGACAGGGCCAAAATTCACCCCTCCACTTT. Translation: CASSLGQGQNSPLHF.

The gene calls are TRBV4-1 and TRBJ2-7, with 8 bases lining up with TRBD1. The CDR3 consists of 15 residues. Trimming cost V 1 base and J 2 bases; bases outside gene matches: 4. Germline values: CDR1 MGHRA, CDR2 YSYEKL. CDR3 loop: CASSQVGTGPYEQYF. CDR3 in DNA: TGCGCCAGCAGCCAAGTGGGGACAGGTCCCTACGAGCAGTACTTC.

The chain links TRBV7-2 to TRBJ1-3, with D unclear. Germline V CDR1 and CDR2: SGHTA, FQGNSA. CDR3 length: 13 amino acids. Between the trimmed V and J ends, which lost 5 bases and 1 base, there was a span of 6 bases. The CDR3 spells CASSVVSGNTIYF. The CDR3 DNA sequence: TGTGCCAGCAGCGTAGTGTCTGGAAACACCATATATTTT.

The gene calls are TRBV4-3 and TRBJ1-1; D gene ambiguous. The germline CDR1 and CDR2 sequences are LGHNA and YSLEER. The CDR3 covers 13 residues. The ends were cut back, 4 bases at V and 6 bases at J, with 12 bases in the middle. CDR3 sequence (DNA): TGCGCCAGCAGCCTATCAGAGGGAGCTGAAGCTTTCTTT. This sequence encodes CASSLSEGAEAFF.

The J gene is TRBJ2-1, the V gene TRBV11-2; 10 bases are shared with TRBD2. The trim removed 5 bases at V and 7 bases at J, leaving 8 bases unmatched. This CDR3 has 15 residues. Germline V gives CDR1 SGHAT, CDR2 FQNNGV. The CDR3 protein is CASSTLAGVFNEQFF. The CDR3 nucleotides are TGTGCCAGCAGCACCCTAGCGGGAGTATTTAATGAGCAGTTCTTC.

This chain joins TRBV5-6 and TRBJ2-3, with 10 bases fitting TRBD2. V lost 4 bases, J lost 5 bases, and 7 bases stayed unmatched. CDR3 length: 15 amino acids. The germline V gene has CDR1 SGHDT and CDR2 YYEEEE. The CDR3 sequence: CASSGVAGGEDTQYF. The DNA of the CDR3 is TGTGCCAGCAGCGGAGTAGCGGGGGGAGAAGATACGCAGTATTTT.

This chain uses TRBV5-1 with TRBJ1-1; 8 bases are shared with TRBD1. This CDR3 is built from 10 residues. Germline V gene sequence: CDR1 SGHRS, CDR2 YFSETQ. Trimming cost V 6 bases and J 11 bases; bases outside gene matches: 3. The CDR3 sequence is CASTGGTAFF. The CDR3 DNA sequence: TGCGCCAGCACAGGGGGCACGGCTTTCTTT.